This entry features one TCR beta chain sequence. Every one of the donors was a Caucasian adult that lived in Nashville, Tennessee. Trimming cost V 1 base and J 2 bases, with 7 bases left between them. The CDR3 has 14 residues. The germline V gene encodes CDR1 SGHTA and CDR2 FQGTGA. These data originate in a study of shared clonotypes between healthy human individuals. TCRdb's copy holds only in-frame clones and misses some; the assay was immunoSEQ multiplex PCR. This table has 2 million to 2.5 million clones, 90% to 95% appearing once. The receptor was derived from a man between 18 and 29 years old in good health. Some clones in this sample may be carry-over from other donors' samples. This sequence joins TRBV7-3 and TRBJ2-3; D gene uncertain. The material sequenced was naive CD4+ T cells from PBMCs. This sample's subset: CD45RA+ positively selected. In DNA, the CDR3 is TGTGCCAGCAGCTTAAATCCAGCCACAGATACGCAGTATTTT. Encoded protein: CASSLNPATDTQYF.